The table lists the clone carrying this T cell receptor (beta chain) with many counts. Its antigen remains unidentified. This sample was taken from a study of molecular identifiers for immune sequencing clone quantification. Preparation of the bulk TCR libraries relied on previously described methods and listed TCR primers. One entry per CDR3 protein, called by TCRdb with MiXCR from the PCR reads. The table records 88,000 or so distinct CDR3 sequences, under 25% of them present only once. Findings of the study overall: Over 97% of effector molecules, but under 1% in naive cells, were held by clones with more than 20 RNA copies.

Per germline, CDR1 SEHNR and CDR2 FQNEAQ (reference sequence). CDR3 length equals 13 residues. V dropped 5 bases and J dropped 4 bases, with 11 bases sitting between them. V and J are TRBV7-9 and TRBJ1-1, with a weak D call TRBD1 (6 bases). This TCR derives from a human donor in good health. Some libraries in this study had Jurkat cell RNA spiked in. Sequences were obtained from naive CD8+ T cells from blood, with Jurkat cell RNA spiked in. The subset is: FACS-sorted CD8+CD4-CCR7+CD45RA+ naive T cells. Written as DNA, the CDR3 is TGTGCCAGCAGCCCAGGGACATTCACTGAAGCTTTCTTT. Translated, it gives CASSPGTFTEAFF.